The entry below gives a single T cell receptor (beta chain) sequence along with its context. Per germline, CDR1 SNHLY and CDR2 FYNNEI. This CDR3 region has 15 residues. The V segment lost 7 bases and the J segment 2 bases; nucleotides outside the gene matches: 10. This sample is part of a study of shared clonotypes between healthy human individuals. Healthy HIV-negative adults without recent acute infections or vaccinations served as donors. It was about 82 million PBMCs that unsorted samples used for genomic DNA. Assay: immunoSEQ multiplex PCR; the TCRdb copy retains only in-frame clones and omits some. Counted here are about 470,000 clones, roughly 80% occurring once; the ten biggest clones make up about 12%.

Sequences were obtained from PBMCs. This receptor was identified in a woman in her thirties or forties in good health. Some clones in this sample may be carry-over from other donors' samples. V and J are TRBV2 and TRBJ2-7; 8 bases are shared with TRBD1. The CDR3 is CASTRSGTGAYEQYF. CDR3 coding DNA: TGTGCCAGCACCAGATCCGGGACAGGAGCCTACGAGCAGTACTTC.